This entry lists 3 T cell receptor beta chains sequenced from one sample in a study of blood T cell repertoires in COVID-19 (dated by TCRdb to about 2020). Library preparation employed the immunoSEQ multiplex PCR assay. This immuneACCESS table, as held by TCRdb, lists in-frame sequences with V and J called but not all clones. Of the missing ones, under half trace to an unresolved V gene in checked studies; the others have no known cause. This sample gives 200,000 to 300,000 clones in total; around nine tenths of them show up just once. The ten largest clones capture about 9.2% of the sample. Sample: peripheral blood. Receptor source: a man aged 35 to 55 who had recovered from COVID-19.

In its sample, this clone was seen a few times. The chain recombines TRBV11-2 with TRBJ1-6, with 9 bases matching TRBD1. This CDR3 contains 15 residues. The V and J ends lost 2 bases and 8 bases, in that order; junction bases with no gene match: 4. Germline V gene lookup returns CDR1 SGHAT and CDR2 FQNNGV. CDR3 loop: CASSLTGQGYSPLHF. The CDR3, as DNA: TGTGCCAGCAGCTTAACGGGACAGGGCTATTCACCCCTCCACTTT.

The chain combines TRBV19 with TRBJ1-1, with TRBD1 matching 9 bases. Unmatched junction bases numbered 8, after V lost 6 bases and J lost 6 bases. Germline V gives CDR1 LNHDA, CDR2 SQIVND (reference sequence). The CDR3 runs 14 residues. The CDR3 bases are TGTGCCAGTAGCCCTGGACAGGGGAGGCCTGAAGCTTTCTTT. Translation: CASSPGQGRPEAFF.

This clone has only a few counts. The chain joins TRBV4-1 to TRBJ2-1; the D gene is possibly TRBD1 (6 bases). V lost 0 bases, J lost 9 bases, and 15 bases lay in between. The germline V gene has CDR1 MGHRA and CDR2 YSYEKL. This CDR3 is 15 amino acids long. The CDR3 region has the DNA TGCGCCAGCAGCCAAGACTCCCGGGAAGGGGGTGAGCAGTTCTTC. It translates to CASSQDSREGGEQFF.